This record covers a single T cell receptor (beta chain). In the authors' methods: Estimates of nucleated cell counts were drawn from the amplification of reference gene primers. Assay: immunoSEQ multiplex PCR; the TCRdb copy retains only in-frame clones and omits some. The V and J calls and clone size were taken over from that table, and D and trimming were inferred from the DNA. This table holds about 180,000 clones, roughly 80% found once. The data were taken from a study of blood T cell repertoires in COVID-19. On the study more broadly: Italy, Spain and the United States were the sources of the convalescent and acute COVID-19 samples. Sources were T cells, B-cell-depleted T cells, or PBMCs; the material itself was cDNA or gDNA.

The receptor was isolated from a human donor in a cohort sampled during active COVID-19. The sample taken for sequencing was peripheral blood.

CDR3 sequence (DNA): TGTGCCAGCAGCCCAGGGTGGAAGCAGTTCTTC. As protein: CASSPGWKQFF. The chain couples TRBV12-3 or TRBV12-4 to TRBJ2-1; the D gene is possibly TRBD1 (5 bases). The CDR3 runs to 11 residues. Deletions cut 6 bases from V and 11 bases from J, with 11 bases between.